This passage covers 27 T cell receptor beta chains from one sample sequenced in a study of T cells in Graves' hyperthyroidism and ophthalmopathy. There were TCR beta CDR3 regions amplified from RNA transcripts. First-round RT-PCR targeting the TCR CDR3 was performed with the HTBI primer set. From the multiplex PCR reads, TCRdb called clonotypes with MiXCR, one entry per CDR3 protein. The sample has about 380,000 distinct CDR3 sequences; approximately 14% are singletons. Material for sequencing was blood. These receptors were taken from a woman in her sixties with Graves' hyperthyroidism.

There are many counts of this clonotype. The rearrangement uses TRBV7-8 and TRBJ2-1; 7 bases are a match to TRBD2. The CDR3 is made up of 18 amino acids. V lost 0 bases and J lost 0; bases outside the gene matches: 8. The germline gives CDR1 SGHVS, CDR2 FQNEAQ. The CDR3 protein is CASSLARKRGSSYNEQFF. The CDR3 DNA sequence: TGTGCCAGCAGCTTAGCCAGAAAGCGGGGTAGCTCCTACAATGAGCAGTTCTTC. The entire variable domain, with the rest obtained from reference TRBV7-8 and TRBJ2-1, is as follows: GAGVSQSPRYKVAKRGQDVALRCDPISGHVSLFWYQQALGQGPEFLTYFQNEAQLDKSGLPSDRFFAERPEGSVSTLKIQRTQQEDSAVYLCASSLARKRGSSYNEQFFGPGTRLTVL.

The V gene is TRBV30, the J gene TRBJ1-5, with D hard to call. V was shortened by 2 bases and J by 2 bases, with 13 bases between the two germline ends. This CDR3 is built from 15 residues. The germline gives CDR1 GTSNPN, CDR2 SVGIG (reference sequence). CDR3 protein: CAWSPGSGGNQPQHF. The CDR3 bases are TGTGCCTGGAGTCCGGGTTCAGGTGGCAATCAGCCCCAGCATTTT.

This clonotype was found many times. The chain couples TRBV3-1 to TRBJ1-1; D possibly corresponds to TRBD1 (6 bases). This CDR3 spans 15 amino acids. The germline CDR1 and CDR2 sequences are LGHDT and YNNKEL (reference sequence). The V end was cut by 0 bases, the J end by 6 bases, with 14 bases between. CDR3 in DNA: TGTGCCAGCAGCCAAGATGCAGGGGATGTATCTGAAGCTTTCTTT. This encodes CASSQDAGDVSEAFF.

This clonotype appeared a few times. V and J are TRBV15 and TRBJ1-2; no firm D call. The germline CDR1 and CDR2 sequences are LNHNV and YYDKDF (reference sequence). The CDR3 consists of 15 residues. Trimming pared 0 bases from V and 8 bases from J, leaving 16 bases between. The CDR3 DNA reads TGTGCCACCAGCAGAGATCGTGGGCAGTGGAACGGCTACACCTTC. Translating gives CATSRDRGQWNGYTF.

The DNA for the CDR3 is TGTGCCAGCAGCCCCCCAGGTAGCGGCTTCACAGATACGCAGTATTTT. As protein: CASSPPGSGFTDTQYF. The chain has TRBV9 and TRBJ2-3, with D maybe TRBD2 (6 bases). CDR1 is SGDLS, CDR2 YYNGEE, per germline. The V and J ends lost 4 bases and 2 bases respectively, with 17 bases between them. This CDR3 is built from 16 residues.

There are many counts of this clonotype. The V and J genes are TRBV20-1 and TRBJ2-1, with 11 bases fitting TRBD1. The CDR3 has 14 amino acids. V gave up 1 base and J gave up 6 bases; unmatched junction bases: 2. Germline assignment: CDR1 DFQATT and CDR2 SNEGSKA (reference sequence). The CDR3: CSARGDRGSNEQFF. The DNA for the CDR3 is TGCAGTGCTAGAGGGGACAGGGGGTCCAATGAGCAGTTCTTC.

This clonotype was seen at least ten times. V gene TRBV6-1 combines with J gene TRBJ2-1; TRBD2 matches 8 bases. V shed 6 bases, J shed 6 bases, and the junction held 7 bases outside the gene matches. The germline V gene has CDR1 MNHNS and CDR2 SASEGT. The CDR3 runs to 14 residues. DNA for the CDR3: TGTGCCAGCAGCAGCGGGAGTTACTCCAATGAGCAGTTCTTC. Encoded protein: CASSSGSYSNEQFF.

This clonotype was recorded a few times. The chain uses TRBV5-1 and TRBJ2-2; 9 bases are shared with TRBD1. The CDR3 spans 16 residues. Germline loops: CDR1 SGHRS, CDR2 YFSETQ. The V segment lost 4 bases and the J segment 6 bases; nucleotides outside the gene matches: 10. The CDR3: CASSPTGGIISGELFF. CDR3 nucleotide sequence: TGCGCCAGCAGCCCAACAGGGGGCATTATTTCCGGGGAGCTGTTTTTT.

In this sample, this clonotype turned up many times. This chain joins TRBV12-3 or TRBV12-4 and TRBJ2-3, with 7 bases matching TRBD2. The CDR3 contains 16 residues. With 7 bases clipped from V and 4 bases from J, the junction kept 14 bases outside the gene matches. In DNA form, the CDR3 reads TGTGCCAGCATGGCTCGCACGGGGAGGGCCCCAGATACGCAGTATTTT. This gives the protein CASMARTGRAPDTQYF.

There are many counts of this clonotype. This rearrangement joins TRBV18 to TRBJ1-1, with D tentatively TRBD1 (6 bases). Trimming removed 5 bases at V and 1 base at J, with 11 bases between. The CDR3 runs 14 residues. Germline V gene sequence: CDR1 KGHSH, CDR2 LQKENI. CDR3 in amino acids: CASSGGISNTEAFF. CDR3 nucleotide sequence: TGTGCCAGCTCAGGGGGCATTTCGAACACTGAAGCTTTCTTT.

This clonotype came up many times. CDR3 DNA: TGTGCCAGCTCACAGGGACAGCCCCCGGAGACCCAGTACTTC. Protein sequence: CASSQGQPPETQYF. The V call is TRBV18, the J call TRBJ2-5; TRBD1 matches 7 bases. J was trimmed by 5 bases and V by 4 bases; bases with no gene match: 7. The CDR3 sequence is 14 residues long. CDR1 and CDR2 (germline): KGHSH, LQKENI.

The CDR3: CSATGTGSGANVLTF. The CDR3 DNA follows: TGCAGTGCAACCGGTACAGGGTCTGGGGCCAACGTCCTGACTTTC. This chain joins TRBV20-1 and TRBJ2-6; D may be TRBD1 (6 bases). The CDR3 runs to 15 residues. Germline lookup yields CDR1 DFQATT and CDR2 SNEGSKA (reference sequence). V was trimmed by 6 bases and J by 1 base, leaving 13 bases between them.

This clonotype appeared many times. J is TRBJ2-2 and V is TRBV11-2, with a tentative D call TRBD2 (6 bases). Looked up from germline, CDR1 is SGHAT and CDR2 is FQNNGV. V was trimmed by 4 bases and J by 3 bases, leaving 9 bases between them. There are 14 residues in the CDR3. The CDR3 sequence is CASSSRDYTGELFF. CDR3 sequence (DNA): TGTGCCAGCAGCTCCCGGGACTACACCGGGGAGCTGTTTTTT.

There are many counts of this clonotype. The V and J genes are TRBV18 and TRBJ1-2; D uncertain. The V and J ends lost 0 bases and 0 bases respectively, with 11 bases between them. CDR3 length: 16 amino acids. From germline, CDR1 is KGHSH and CDR2 LQKENI. The CDR3 DNA reads as TGTGCCAGCTCACCACCGTCATCAGGAGCTAACTATGGCTACACCTTC. The encoded protein is CASSPPSSGANYGYTF. Using reference TRBV18 and TRBJ1-2 for the parts outside the CDR3, the full variable domain is NAGVMQNPRHLVRRRGQEARLRCSPMKGHSHVYWYRQLPEEGLKFMVYLQKENIIDESGMPKERFSAEFPKEGPSILRIQQVVRGDSAAYFCASSPPSSGANYGYTFGSGTRLTVV.

This sequence joins TRBV19 and TRBJ1-1, with TRBD1 matching 7 bases. CDR1 LNHDA and CDR2 SQIVND come from the germline V gene (reference sequence). The CDR3 consists of 16 residues. V shed 7 bases, J shed 4 bases, and the junction held 15 bases outside the gene matches. The chain's CDR3 is CASTLVTGKHATEAFF. CDR3 bases: TGTGCCAGTACTCTGGTGACAGGGAAGCATGCCACTGAAGCTTTCTTT.

Of note for this clonotype: Being one base from a much bigger clone, this may be a read error. It is likely a read error, because the conserved phenylalanine at the end of the CDR3 is missing. V usage is TRBV24-1 and J usage is TRBJ2-3, with D unresolved. This CDR3 comprises 15 residues. Between the trimmed V and J ends, which lost 5 bases and 6 bases, there was a span of 17 bases. Germline V gene data show CDR1 as KGHDR and CDR2 as SFDVKD. CDR3 nucleotide sequence: TGTGCCACCAGTGCCCCCGACGGCAGCCTGGATACGCAGTATTCT. Its translation is CATSAPDGSLDTQYS.

This sequence joins TRBV5-1 and TRBJ2-1; D gene ambiguous. Trimming stripped 2 bases from V and 8 bases from J, with 11 bases between. The CDR3 loop spans 13 amino acids. In germline, CDR1 is SGHRS, CDR2 YFSETQ. CDR3 coding DNA: TGCGCCAGCAGCTTCGGATTAGGTTATGAGCAGTTCTTC. It codes for CASSFGLGYEQFF. The full variable domain, in which reference TRBV5-1 and TRBJ2-1 provide the parts outside the CDR3, is KAGVTQTPRYLIKTRGQQVTLSCSPISGHRSVSWYQQTPGQGLQFLFEYFSETQRNKGNFPGRFSGRQFSNSRSEMNVSTLELGDSALYLCASSFGLGYEQFFGPGTRLTVL.

This clonotype appeared many times. The chain employs TRBV6-1 and TRBJ1-2, with 8 positions matching TRBD1. V dropped 10 bases and J dropped 5; count of bases not matched to a gene: 12. The CDR3 consists of 14 residues. From germline, CDR1 is MNHNS and CDR2 SASEGT. DNA for the CDR3: TGTGCCACCAGGAAACAGGGGGGTTTTTATGGCTACACCTTC. Protein product: CATRKQGGFYGYTF.

This clonotype was counted at least ten times. The V gene is TRBV20-1, the J gene TRBJ2-7; 7 nucleotides agree with TRBD1. The CDR3 runs to 15 residues. The V gene's germline CDR1 is DFQATT and CDR2 SNEGSKA (reference sequence). The V gene end was trimmed by 3 bases and the J gene end by 0 bases; junction bases not matched to a gene: 8. CDR3 in amino acids: CSARRTGTASYEQYF. As DNA, the CDR3 is TGCAGTGCTAGGCGCACCGGGACAGCCTCCTACGAGCAGTACTTC.

This clonotype appeared many times. This rearrangement joins TRBV28 to TRBJ2-7; the match to TRBD1 covers 7 bases. This CDR3 is built from 14 residues. Trimming removed 3 bases from V and 2 bases from J; junction bases left unmatched: 4. Germline V lookup: CDR1 MDHEN, CDR2 SYDVKM. This CDR3 reads CASSLTGPTYEQYF. CDR3 bases: TGTGCCAGCAGTTTGACAGGGCCCACCTACGAGCAGTACTTC. Supplemented by reference TRBV28 and TRBJ2-7, the full variable domain reads DVKVTQSSRYLVKRTGEKVFLECVQDMDHENMFWYRQDPGLGLRLIYFSYDVKMKEKGDIPEGYSVSREKKERFSLILESASTNQTSMYLCASSLTGPTYEQYFGPGTRLTVT.

There are a few counts of this clonotype. The V and J genes are TRBV5-6 and TRBJ2-2, with D unresolved. Germline values: CDR1 SGHDT, CDR2 YYEEEE. V lost 4 bases and J 15 bases, leaving 16 bases between the germline ends. This CDR3 has 12 amino acids. CDR3 sequence reads: CASSMAMGKVFF. The CDR3 DNA reads as TGTGCCAGCAGCATGGCTATGGGGAAGGTGTTTTTT.

This clonotype has ten or more counts. The chain links TRBV5-1 to TRBJ2-1, with D hard to call. Trimming shortened V by 2 bases and J by 2 bases, and 14 bases separated the two germline ends. The CDR3 runs 16 residues. Germline loops: CDR1 SGHRS, CDR2 YFSETQ. The CDR3 DNA is TGCGCCAGCAGCTTAGGGCCGGACGGTACCTACAATGAGCAGTTCTTC. It codes for CASSLGPDGTYNEQFF.

This clonotype showed up many times. The J gene is TRBJ2-7, the V gene TRBV6-2 or TRBV6-3, with D unclear. The length of the CDR3 is 14 residues. CDR1 and CDR2 (germline): MNHEY, SVGEGT. Trimming cost V 2 bases and J 6 bases, with 14 bases left between them. DNA of the CDR3: TGTGCCAGCAGTTACGCCGCTAGAGTAGGCGAGCAGTACTTC. Protein: CASSYAARVGEQYF.

This clonotype was observed many times. J is TRBJ1-1 and V is TRBV14, with D tentatively TRBD1 (5 bases). This CDR3 has 13 amino acids. V was shortened by 4 bases and J by 6 bases, with 12 bases between the two germline ends. Germline lookup yields CDR1 SGHDN and CDR2 FVKESK. CDR3 DNA sequence: TGTGCCAGCAGCCCTCGGGGGTCCCCTGAAGCTTTCTTT. Translation gives CASSPRGSPEAFF.

This clonotype has a handful of counts. With a much larger clone just one base away, this may be a read error. The chain carries TRBV15 and TRBJ2-1; the match to TRBD2 covers 7 bases. The CDR3 consists of 16 residues. Germline CDR1 reads LNHNV; CDR2 reads YYDKDF (reference sequence). With 0 bases clipped from V and 1 base from J, the junction kept 3 bases outside the gene matches. The CDR3 DNA reads TGTGCCACCAGCAGAGATCCAGCGGGATCCTACAATGAGCAGTTCTTC. This translates into CATSRDPAGSYNEQFF.

At least ten counts were recorded for this clonotype. The J gene is TRBJ2-3, the V gene TRBV7-9; 10 positions match TRBD2. Germline trimming cut 9 bases from V and 2 bases from J; bases unmatched to any gene: 5. The CDR3 covers 14 residues. Looked up from germline, CDR1 is SEHNR and CDR2 is FQNEAQ (reference sequence). The CDR3: CASQTSGTTDTQYF. CDR3 in DNA: TGTGCCAGTCAAACTAGCGGGACCACAGATACGCAGTATTTT. The whole variable domain, filled in from reference TRBV7-9 and TRBJ2-3, reads DTGVSQNPRHKITKRGQNVTFRCDPISEHNRLYWYRQTLGQGPEFLTYFQNEAQLEKSRLLSDRFSAERPKGSFSTLEIQRTEQGDSAMYLCASQTSGTTDTQYFGPGTRLTVL.

This clonotype has just a few counts. V gene TRBV10-1 combines with J gene TRBJ2-1; D may be TRBD1 (5 bases). Germline-derived CDR1 and CDR2 are WNHNN and SYGVQD (reference sequence). Trimming cost V 2 bases and J 6 bases, with 8 bases left between them. The CDR3 extends over 13 amino acids. The CDR3 region has the DNA TGCGCCAGCAGTGAGCCTGACAGCAATGAGCAGTTCTTC. This gives the protein CASSEPDSNEQFF.